Sequencing of this TCR beta chain was carried out in a study of control samples from healthy donors and cancer patients. CDR3 length equals 21 residues. CDR1 is ENHRY and CDR2 is SYGVKD in the germline V gene. Between the trimmed V and J ends, which lost 2 bases and 2 bases, there was a span of 30 bases. The data were produced by immunoSEQ multiplex PCR, yet TCRdb's version contains in-frame clones alone and is incomplete. The table shows under 80,000 clones, with 93% occurring only once. This clonotype was obtained from a woman aged 35 to 49 with lung cancer. Sample: PBMCs. This rearrangement joins TRBV10-3 to TRBJ2-5, with D possibly matching TRBD1 (6 bases). CDR3 sequence reads: CAISEVSGSGDPETQQETQYF. In DNA form, the CDR3 reads TGTGCCATCAGTGAGGTATCGGGGTCAGGGGATCCCGAGACCCAACAAGAGACCCAGTACTTC.